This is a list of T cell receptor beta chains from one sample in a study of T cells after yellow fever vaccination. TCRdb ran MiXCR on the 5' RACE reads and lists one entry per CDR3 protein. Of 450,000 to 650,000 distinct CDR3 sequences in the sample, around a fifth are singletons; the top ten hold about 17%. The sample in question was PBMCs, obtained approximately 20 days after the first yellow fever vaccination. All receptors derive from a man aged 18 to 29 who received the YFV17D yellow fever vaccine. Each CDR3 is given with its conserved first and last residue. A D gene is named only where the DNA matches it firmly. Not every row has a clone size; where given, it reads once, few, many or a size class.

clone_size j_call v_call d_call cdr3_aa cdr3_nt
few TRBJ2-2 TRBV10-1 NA CASSVAGGAYTGELFF TGCGCCAGCAGTGTAGCCGGGGGCGCTTACACCGGGGAGCTGTTTTTT
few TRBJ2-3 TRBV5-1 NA CASSPGPERTDTQYF TGCGCCAGCAGCCCGGGGCCCGAGCGGACAGATACGCAGTATTTT
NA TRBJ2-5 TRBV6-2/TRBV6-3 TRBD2 CASSMTSGGFQETQYF TGTGCCAGCAGTATGACTAGCGGGGGGTTTCAAGAGACCCAGTACTTC
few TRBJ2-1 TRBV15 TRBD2 CATSRDPAGDNEQFF TGTGCCACCAGCAGAGATCCAGCGGGGGACAATGAGCAGTTCTTC
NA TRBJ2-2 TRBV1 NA CTSSQEGRGRNTGELFF TGCACCAGCAGCCAAGAGGGACGGGGGCGAAACACCGGGGAGCTGTTTTTT
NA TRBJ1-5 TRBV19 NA CASGQRQPQHF TGTGCCAGCGGCCAGAGGCAGCCCCAGCATTTT
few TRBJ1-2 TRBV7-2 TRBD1 CASSNRDRAGYTF TGTGCCAGCAGCAACAGGGACAGGGCCGGCTACACCTTC
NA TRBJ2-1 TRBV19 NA CASSEVSSYNEQFF TGTGCCAGTAGCGAGGTGAGCTCCTACAATGAGCAGTTCTTC
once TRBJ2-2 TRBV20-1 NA CSARLGGPYTGELFF TGCAGTGCCCGTCTTGGCGGGCCTTACACCGGGGAGCTGTTTTTT
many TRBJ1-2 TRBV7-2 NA CASSLAGESGYTF TGTGCCAGCAGCTTAGCAGGGGAAAGCGGCTACACCTTC
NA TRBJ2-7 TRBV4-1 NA CASSQELRGTYEQYF TGCGCCAGCAGCCAAGAACTAAGGGGCACCTACGAGCAGTACTTC
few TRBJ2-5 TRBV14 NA CASSQIGTRETQYF TGTGCCAGCAGCCAGATCGGGACGCGGGAGACCCAGTACTTC
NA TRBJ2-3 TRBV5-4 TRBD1 CASSTGTGSTDTQYF TGTGCCAGCAGCACCGGGACAGGAAGCACAGATACGCAGTATTTT
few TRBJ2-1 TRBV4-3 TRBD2 CASSPYLAGGNYEQFF TGCGCCAGCAGCCCATACCTAGCGGGGGGTAACTATGAGCAGTTCTTC
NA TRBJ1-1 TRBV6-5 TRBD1 CASSYWTGSDTEAFF TGTGCCAGCAGTTACTGGACAGGGTCCGACACTGAAGCTTTCTTT
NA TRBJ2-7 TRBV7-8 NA CASSPDSSREQYF TGTGCCAGCAGCCCGGACAGTTCTCGGGAGCAGTACTTC
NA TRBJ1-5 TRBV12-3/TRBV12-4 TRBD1 CASSWGQPWPQHF TGTGCCAGCAGTTGGGGACAGCCATGGCCCCAGCATTTT
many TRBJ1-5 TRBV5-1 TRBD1 CASSSTGNQPQHF TGCGCCAGCAGCTCGACAGGGAATCAGCCCCAGCATTTT
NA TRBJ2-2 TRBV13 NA CASSLGAGKETGELFF TGTGCCAGCAGCTTAGGTGCAGGGAAAGAGACCGGGGAGCTGTTTTTT
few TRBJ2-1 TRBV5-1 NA CASSLMGGGNEQFF TGCGCCAGCAGCCTCATGGGGGGTGGGAATGAGCAGTTCTTC
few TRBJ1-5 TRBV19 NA CASGYSNQPQHF TGTGCCAGCGGTTATAGCAATCAGCCCCAGCATTTT
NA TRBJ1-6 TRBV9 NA CASSVDIGVSSPLHF TGTGCCAGCAGCGTAGATATAGGGGTAAGCTCACCCCTCCACTTT
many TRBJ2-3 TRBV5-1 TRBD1 CASKRDSSTDTQYF TGCGCCAGCAAACGGGACAGCAGCACAGATACGCAGTATTTT
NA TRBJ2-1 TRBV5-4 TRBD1 CASSPSGQYNEQFF TGTGCCAGCAGCCCCTCGGGACAGTACAATGAGCAGTTCTTC
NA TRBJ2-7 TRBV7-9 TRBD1 CASSLPGQTYEQYF TGTGCCAGCAGCTTACCGGGACAGACCTACGAGCAGTACTTC
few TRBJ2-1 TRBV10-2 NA CASSDLYEQFF TGCGCCAGCAGTGATTTATATGAGCAGTTCTTC
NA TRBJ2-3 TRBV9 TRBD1 CASSQQGLADTQYF TGTGCCAGCAGCCAACAGGGGTTAGCAGATACGCAGTATTTT
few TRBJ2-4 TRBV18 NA CASSPPVKNIQYF TGTGCCAGCTCACCACCAGTCAAAAACATTCAGTACTTC
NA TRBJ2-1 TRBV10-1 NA CASSGDPPSSYNEQFF TGCGCCAGCAGCGGGGACCCACCAAGCTCCTACAATGAGCAGTTCTTC
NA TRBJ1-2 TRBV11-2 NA CASSERNYGYTF TGTGCCAGCTCGGAACGGAACTATGGCTACACCTTC
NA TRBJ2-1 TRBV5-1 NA CASSPSDSHDEQFF TGCGCCAGCAGCCCGTCAGACAGCCACGATGAGCAGTTCTTC
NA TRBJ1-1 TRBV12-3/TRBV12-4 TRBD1 CASNPGTDNTEAFF TGTGCCAGCAACCCCGGGACAGATAACACTGAAGCTTTCTTT
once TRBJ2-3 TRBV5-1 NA CASSLVRADTQYF TGCGCCAGCAGCTTGGTTCGGGCAGATACGCAGTATTTT
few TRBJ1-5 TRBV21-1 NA CASSGRESGQNNQPQHF TGTGCCAGCAGCGGAAGGGAAAGCGGGCAGAACAATCAGCCCCAGCATTTT
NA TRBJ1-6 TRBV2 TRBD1 CASSGQGPDNSPLHF TGTGCCAGCAGTGGACAGGGGCCGGATAATTCACCCCTCCACTTT
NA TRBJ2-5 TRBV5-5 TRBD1 CASSQGTGFVVETQYF TGTGCCAGCAGCCAAGGGACAGGTTTCGTGGTGGAGACCCAGTACTTC
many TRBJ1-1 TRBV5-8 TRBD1 CASSLGYRGRYTEAFF TGTGCCAGCAGCTTGGGCTACAGGGGGAGGTACACTGAAGCTTTCTTT
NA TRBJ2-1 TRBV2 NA CASSREGFNEQFF TGTGCCAGCAGTCGAGAGGGGTTCAATGAGCAGTTCTTC
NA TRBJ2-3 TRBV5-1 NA CASSPGWPRSTDTQYF TGCGCCAGCAGCCCAGGATGGCCTAGAAGCACAGATACGCAGTATTTT
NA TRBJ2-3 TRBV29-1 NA CSVELPGKYTQYF TGCAGCGTTGAGTTGCCAGGGAAATATACGCAGTATTTT
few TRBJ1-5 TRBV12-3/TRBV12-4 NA CASSLVIGNQPQHF TGTGCCAGCAGTTTGGTTATCGGCAATCAGCCCCAGCATTTT
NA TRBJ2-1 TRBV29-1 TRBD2 CSVASGGQQFF TGCAGCGTTGCTAGCGGGGGCCAGCAGTTCTTC
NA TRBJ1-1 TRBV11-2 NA CASSPPFVLLLNTEAFF TGTGCCAGCAGCCCCCCTTTCGTCCTCTTGCTGAACACTGAAGCTTTCTTT
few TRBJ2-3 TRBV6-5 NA CASSFRPRQRTDTQYF TGTGCCAGCAGTTTCCGGCCCCGTCAACGCACAGATACGCAGTATTTT
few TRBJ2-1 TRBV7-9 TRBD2 CASSLKRGGSHEQFF TGTGCCAGCAGCTTAAAACGGGGGGGCAGCCATGAGCAGTTCTTC
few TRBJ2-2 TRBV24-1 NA CATSDRTGELFF TGTGCCACCAGTGACCGCACCGGGGAGCTGTTTTTT
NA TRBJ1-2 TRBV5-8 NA CASSPQVGGIRYGYTF TGTGCCAGCAGCCCCCAAGTTGGAGGTATTCGCTATGGCTACACCTTC
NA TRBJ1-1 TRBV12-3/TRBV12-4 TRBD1 CASSLDRGRVNTEAFF TGTGCCAGCAGTTTAGACAGGGGGCGAGTGAACACTGAAGCTTTCTTT
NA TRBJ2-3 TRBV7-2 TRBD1 CASSLRRGQKGNTQYF TGTGCCAGCAGCTTACGAAGGGGACAGAAGGGAAATACGCAGTATTTT
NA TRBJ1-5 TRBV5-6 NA CASSLVGQKQPQHF TGTGCCAGCAGCTTGGTAGGTCAAAAACAGCCCCAGCATTTT
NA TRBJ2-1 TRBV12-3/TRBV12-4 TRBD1 CASRSRDRVHDEQFF TGTGCCAGCAGGTCCCGGGACAGGGTCCATGATGAGCAGTTCTTC
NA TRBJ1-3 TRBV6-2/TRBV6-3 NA CASSFPGPTSGNTIYF TGTGCCAGCAGTTTCCCGGGACCGACCTCTGGAAACACCATATATTTT
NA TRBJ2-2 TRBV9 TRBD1 CASSPQGTGDNTGELFF TGTGCCAGCAGCCCGCAAGGGACAGGGGACAACACCGGGGAGCTGTTTTTT